The clone carrying this T cell receptor (beta chain) has a handful of counts. Its antigen is currently unknown. Attachment of unique molecular identifiers to individual cDNA molecules was performed. TCRdb ran MiXCR on the 5' RACE reads and lists one entry per CDR3 protein. The sample records 55,000 to 75,000 distinct CDR3 sequences, 9% to 15% being singletons. The data are from a study of early T cells in non-severe SARS-CoV-2 infection. Study information: With bulk RNA from unsorted whole blood as input, sequencing yielded unpaired chains.

The study's findings and limits: Anti-spike CD8 specificities were favored by VDJdb matching, whose results missed private and CD4 specificities.

The CDR3 length is 17 residues. The J segment lost 4 bases and the V segment lost 2 bases, leaving 10 bases of the junction unmatched. Germline V lookup: CDR1 DFQATT, CDR2 SNEGSKA (reference sequence). The specimen was whole blood. The sequence was obtained from an adult who was a healthcare worker with PCR-confirmed SARS-CoV-2 infection or an uninfected control (not recorded which). The V call is TRBV20-1, the J call TRBJ2-3, with 12 positions matching TRBD2. CDR3 DNA: TGCAGTGCTAGAATGGCTAGCGGGGGGGACGTACCAGATACGCAGTATTTT. Translation: CSARMASGGDVPDTQYF.